What follows are 7 T cell receptor beta chains derived from one specimen sequenced in a study of T cell responses to AZD1222 COVID-19 vaccine. Measured with immunoSEQ multiplex PCR; TCRdb has only the in-frame clones, and not every one. Among approximately 120,000 clones listed, about 88% were seen once. This specimen consisted of peripheral blood, obtained on day 0 of AZD1222 vaccination. The receptors were sampled from an adult in good health.

The rearrangement uses TRBV19 and TRBJ1-4, with D uncertain. The germline V gene encodes CDR1 LNHDA and CDR2 SQIVND (reference sequence). V dropped 3 bases and J dropped 7 bases, with 12 bases sitting between them. This CDR3 region has 14 residues. The CDR3 loop reads CASSISGGVEKLFF. In DNA, the CDR3 is TGTGCCAGTAGTATTTCAGGAGGAGTTGAAAAACTGTTTTTT.

This clone appeared once. This sequence joins TRBV18 and TRBJ2-6; D not resolved. V lost 0 bases and J 0 bases, leaving 6 bases between the germline ends. The germline V gene has CDR1 KGHSH and CDR2 LQKENI. This CDR3 region has 16 residues. The CDR3 here is CASSPPSISGANVLTF. CDR3 DNA: TGTGCCAGCTCACCACCCAGTATCTCTGGGGCCAACGTCCTGACTTTC.

The chain couples TRBV10-3 to TRBJ1-6; D might be TRBD1 (6 bases). The germline V gene has CDR1 ENHRY and CDR2 SYGVKD. The CDR3 totals 14 residues. Trimming took 6 bases from V and 6 from J, leaving 12 bases between them. CDR3 bases: TGTGCCATCAGCCGACAGGAGATTAATTCACCCCTCCACTTT. It is translated as CAISRQEINSPLHF.

The chain links TRBV7-8 to TRBJ2-4; D might be TRBD1 (6 bases). Germline values: CDR1 SGHVS, CDR2 FQNEAQ. The CDR3 is 13 amino acids. V was pared by 1 base and J by 8 bases, with 9 bases between. The DNA for the CDR3 is TGTGCCAGCAGCTTAGTAGCAGGGGACATTCAGTACTTC. This codes for CASSLVAGDIQYF.

V gene TRBV7-2 combines with J gene TRBJ2-1; 7 bases match TRBD1. From germline, CDR1 is SGHTA and CDR2 FQGNSA. The CDR3 consists of 15 residues. J gave up 2 bases and V 7 bases, and 8 bases lay outside the gene matches. The CDR3, as DNA: TGTGCCAGCAATCCGGCGACAGGGCCCTACAATGAGCAGTTCTTC. Translating it yields CASNPATGPYNEQFF.

The genes are TRBV6-2 or TRBV6-3 and TRBJ1-2; 8 bases line up with TRBD1. The trim removed 5 bases at V and 3 bases at J, leaving 11 bases unmatched. The CDR3 is 16 amino acids. Per the germline V gene, CDR1 is MNHEY and CDR2 is SVGEGT. Here the CDR3 reads CASSHRTGQNDYGYTF. DNA for the CDR3: TGTGCCAGCAGTCACCGGACAGGGCAAAATGACTATGGCTACACCTTC.

A single count supports this clone. The rearrangement joins TRBV7-9 to TRBJ1-1; 7 nucleotides align to TRBD1. V lost 3 bases, J lost 11 bases, and 21 bases stayed unmatched. CDR1 and CDR2 from the germline V gene are SEHNR and FQNEAQ (reference sequence). CDR3 length: 17 amino acids. The CDR3 region has the DNA TGTGCCAGCAGCTTGAAGGCCCCGCGGGAGGGGGCGCTTCCCGCTTTCTTT. Translating gives CASSLKAPREGALPAFF.